This TCR beta chain came from a study of blood T cell repertoires in COVID-19. Study context: Specimens from acute and convalescent COVID-19 originated in the United States, Italy and Spain.

Original methodology: How many nucleated cells were present was estimated from reference gene primer amplification. TCRdb's copy holds only in-frame clones and misses some; the assay was immunoSEQ multiplex PCR. V and J calls and clone size are those listed in that table; D and trimming were worked out from the DNA. The data show 55,000 to 75,000 clones, 65% to 85% seen once. Trimming at V came to 2 bases and at J to 0 bases, leaving 3 bases not matched to a gene. The CDR3 is made up of 15 amino acids. Germline lookup yields CDR1 SGDLS and CDR2 YYNGEE. V usage is TRBV9 and J usage is TRBJ2-3; 7 bases match TRBD2. Material: peripheral blood. The receptor's source is a human donor in a cohort sampled during active COVID-19. CDR3 in DNA: TGTGCCAGCAGCGTTTGGCGGGGGAGCACAGATACGCAGTATTTT. Its translation: CASSVWRGSTDTQYF.